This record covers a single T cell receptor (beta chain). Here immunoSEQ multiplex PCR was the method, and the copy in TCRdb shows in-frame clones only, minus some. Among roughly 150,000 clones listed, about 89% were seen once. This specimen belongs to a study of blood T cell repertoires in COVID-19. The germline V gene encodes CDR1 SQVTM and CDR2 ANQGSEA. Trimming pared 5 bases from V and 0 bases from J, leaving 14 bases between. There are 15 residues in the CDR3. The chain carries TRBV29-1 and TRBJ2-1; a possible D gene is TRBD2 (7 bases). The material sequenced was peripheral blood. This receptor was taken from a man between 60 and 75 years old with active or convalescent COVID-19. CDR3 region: CSVHGGLSSYNEQFF. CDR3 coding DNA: TGCAGCGTTCACGGGGGGCTAAGCTCCTACAATGAGCAGTTCTTC.